Listed below are T cell receptor beta chains from one sample, sequenced in a study of T-cell memory formation after mild COVID-19. TCRdb re-analysed the 5' RACE reads in MiXCR, keeping a single row per CDR3 protein. The sample holds about 360,000 distinct CDR3 sequences; approximately 13% are singletons and the top ten take about 21%. Sequenced sample: PBMCs or a T cell subset sorted from them (not recorded which). The receptors shown here come from a young man who had mild COVID-19 (a few samples of this study predate the infection). Cell type and time point are not known. Both conserved end residues are part of each CDR3. A D gene is named only where the DNA matches it firmly. The listing skips clone size in some rows; elsewhere it reads once, few, many or a size class.

d_gene	abundance	v_gene	j_gene	CDR3aa	CDR3nt
TRBD1	few	TRBV2	TRBJ2-1	CASSTLPGGFNEQFF	TGTGCCAGCAGCACGTTGCCAGGGGGCTTTAATGAGCAGTTCTTC
NA	NA	TRBV20-1	TRBJ1-1	CSASAEATEAFF	TGCAGTGCTAGTGCAGAGGCCACTGAAGCTTTCTTT
NA	few	TRBV27	TRBJ2-2	CASSPDPGAGELFF	TGTGCCAGCAGTCCAGACCCAGGGGCCGGGGAGCTGTTTTTT
NA	NA	TRBV9	TRBJ2-5	CASSPAVQETQYF	TGTGCCAGCAGCCCGGCGGTCCAAGAGACCCAGTACTTC
NA	NA	TRBV6-5	TRBJ2-2	CASSNTYDPNTGELFF	TGTGCCAGCAGTAACACCTATGACCCGAACACCGGGGAGCTGTTTTTT
NA	few	TRBV29-1	TRBJ2-3	CSVTLIPTDTQYF	TGCAGCGTTACCCTCATCCCTACAGATACGCAGTATTTT
NA	few	TRBV9	TRBJ2-1	CASSVVGETYNEQFF	TGTGCCAGCAGCGTAGTAGGGGAGACCTACAATGAGCAGTTCTTC
TRBD1	NA	TRBV7-8	TRBJ2-3	CASTGQPRRDTQYF	TGTGCCAGCACGGGACAGCCTAGGAGGGATACGCAGTATTTT
NA	NA	TRBV9	TRBJ1-3	CASSVEVTGNTIYF	TGTGCCAGCAGCGTAGAAGTGACTGGAAACACCATATATTTT
NA	few	TRBV4-3	TRBJ1-2	CASSQGGALGYGYTF	TGCGCCAGCAGCCAAGGAGGGGCCCTCGGCTATGGCTACACCTTC
NA	few	TRBV4-1	TRBJ1-2	CASSQTLTRSPTGYGYTF	TGCGCCAGCAGCCAAACCCTTACCCGGTCACCCACCGGTTATGGCTACACCTTC
NA	once	TRBV12-3/TRBV12-4	TRBJ1-1	CASSERRGSRAFF	TGTGCCAGCAGTGAACGACGGGGCTCGCGAGCTTTCTTT
NA	many	TRBV24-1	TRBJ2-3	CATGGLTDTQYF	TGTGCCACCGGGGGGCTCACAGATACGCAGTATTTT
NA	few	TRBV6-2/TRBV6-3	TRBJ1-2	CASSVRDRLLLGYTF	TGTGCCAGCAGCGTAAGGGATCGGTTGTTGCTTGGCTACACCTTC
TRBD1	NA	TRBV27	TRBJ2-1	CASGTAYNEQFF	TGTGCCAGCGGGACAGCCTACAATGAGCAGTTCTTC
TRBD1	many	TRBV7-7	TRBJ2-5	CASSLGTGETQYF	TGTGCCAGCAGCTTAGGGACAGGAGAGACCCAGTACTTC
NA	many	TRBV12-3/TRBV12-4	TRBJ1-2	CASSQGFSYTF	TGTGCCAGCAGCCAGGGGTTTAGCTACACCTTC
NA	few	TRBV7-9	TRBJ2-5	CATSTVQETQYF	TGTGCCACGTCGACGGTCCAAGAGACCCAGTACTTC
NA	NA	TRBV7-2	TRBJ1-5	CASSFNGQPQHF	TGTGCCAGCAGCTTTAATGGTCAGCCCCAGCATTTT
NA	few	TRBV6-5	TRBJ1-2	CATGRQALNWRGYTF	TGTGCCACCGGGAGACAGGCCCTAAACTGGCGTGGCTACACCTTC
TRBD1	NA	TRBV18	TRBJ1-2	CASSPRTGSSNYGYTF	TGTGCCAGCTCACCCCGGACAGGGAGCTCTAACTATGGCTACACCTTC
NA	many	TRBV15	TRBJ2-7	CATSRVYGGPSYEQYF	TGTGCCACCAGCAGAGTGTACGGGGGACCTTCCTACGAGCAGTACTTC